These 8 T cell receptor beta chains were sequenced from one sample in a study of blood T cell repertoires in COVID-19. Assay used: immunoSEQ multiplex PCR; TCRdb lists only in-frame clones, some missing. This repertoire shows around 30,000 clones, roughly 90% found once; its top ten account for 7% to 10%. The sample taken for sequencing was peripheral blood. These receptor sequences come from a man aged 70-80 years with active or convalescent COVID-19.

This clone was seen just once. The chain recombines TRBV4-1 with TRBJ1-6; TRBD1 matches at 8 bases. Losses at the gene ends were 4 bases for V and 10 bases for J; bases not matched to a gene: 9. This CDR3 has 15 amino acids. Per the germline V gene, CDR1 is MGHRA and CDR2 is YSYEKL. The CDR3: CASSREDREESPLHF. The CDR3 coding sequence is TGCGCCAGCAGCCGGGAGGACAGGGAGGAGTCACCCCTCCACTTT.

The chain links TRBV27 to TRBJ1-6; 7 bases fit TRBD1. The CDR3 consists of 15 residues. Germline V CDR1 and CDR2: MNHEY, SMNVEV (reference sequence). V trimming: 6 bases; J trimming: 5 bases; junction bases outside the gene matches: 7. CDR3 region: CASSWSGTDNSPLHF. DNA of the CDR3: TGTGCCAGCAGCTGGTCCGGGACAGATAATTCACCCCTCCACTTT.

V is TRBV2 and J is TRBJ1-1; maybe TRBD1 (6 bases). There are 13 residues in the CDR3. Germline V lookup: CDR1 SNHLY, CDR2 FYNNEI. V was trimmed by 7 bases and J by 4 bases, leaving 13 bases between them. CDR3 nucleotide sequence: TGTGCCAGCATCTTCAGCAGGGGCACTGAAGCTTTCTTT. Protein product: CASIFSRGTEAFF.

The V and J genes are TRBV4-2 and TRBJ1-5; a weak D match, TRBD1 (6 bases). V gave up 4 bases and J gave up 0 bases, with 10 bases separating them. Germline assignment: CDR1 LGHNA and CDR2 YNFKEQ. The CDR3 totals 15 residues. CDR3 sequence (DNA): TGTGCCAGCAGCCTGGAGGACAGTAGCAATCAGCCCCAGCATTTT. It translates to CASSLEDSSNQPQHF.

This clone occurred once. The genes are TRBV28 and TRBJ2-7; no clear D gene. The CDR3 has 12 amino acids. Germline V gene lookup returns CDR1 MDHEN and CDR2 SYDVKM. V was clipped by 5 bases and J by 4 bases, with 9 bases between them. The CDR3 DNA reads TGTGCCAGCAGTCCCGGTAGATACGAGCAGTACTTC. Its translation is CASSPGRYEQYF.

The J gene is TRBJ1-1, the V gene TRBV7-6, with 7 positions matching TRBD1. CDR3 length equals 15 residues. In germline, CDR1 is SGHVS, CDR2 FNYEAQ. Losses at the gene ends were 5 bases for V and 6 bases for J; bases not matched to a gene: 12. In DNA form, the CDR3 reads TGTGCCAGCAGCCCCCCGGGCAGGGGGATTGCTGAAGCTTTCTTT. Translation: CASSPPGRGIAEAFF.

The chain joins TRBV2 to TRBJ1-2; TRBD1 aligns across 9 bases. The CDR3 sequence is 15 residues long. V shed 6 bases, J shed 4 bases, and the junction held 9 bases outside the gene matches. The germline gives CDR1 SNHLY, CDR2 FYNNEI. CDR3 loop: CASSGGQGWAYGYTF. The DNA of the CDR3 is TGTGCCAGCAGCGGCGGACAGGGGTGGGCCTATGGCTACACCTTC.

This clone was picked up one time. CDR3 coding DNA: TGTGCCAGCAGCTTGGGCAGGGCGAACACCGGGGAGCTGTTTTTT. This codes for CASSLGRANTGELFF. This chain connects TRBV7-9 to TRBJ2-2; D possibly corresponds to TRBD1 (5 bases). From germline, CDR1 is SEHNR and CDR2 FQNEAQ (reference sequence). The ends were cut back, 3 bases at V and 0 bases at J, with 8 bases in the middle. This CDR3 has 15 residues.